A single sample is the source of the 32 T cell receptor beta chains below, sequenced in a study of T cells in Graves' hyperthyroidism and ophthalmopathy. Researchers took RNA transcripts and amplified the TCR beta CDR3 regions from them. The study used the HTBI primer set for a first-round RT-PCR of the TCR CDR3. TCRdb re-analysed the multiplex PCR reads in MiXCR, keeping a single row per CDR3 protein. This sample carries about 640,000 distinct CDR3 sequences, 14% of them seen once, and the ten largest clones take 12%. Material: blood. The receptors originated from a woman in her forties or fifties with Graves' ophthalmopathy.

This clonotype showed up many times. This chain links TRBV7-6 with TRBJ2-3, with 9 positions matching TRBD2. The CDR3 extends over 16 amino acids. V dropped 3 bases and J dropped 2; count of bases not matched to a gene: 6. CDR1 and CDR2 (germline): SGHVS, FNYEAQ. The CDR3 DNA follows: TGTGCCAGCAGCTTGGGTAGCGGGAGTTCCACAGATACGCAGTATTTT. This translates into CASSLGSGSSTDTQYF.

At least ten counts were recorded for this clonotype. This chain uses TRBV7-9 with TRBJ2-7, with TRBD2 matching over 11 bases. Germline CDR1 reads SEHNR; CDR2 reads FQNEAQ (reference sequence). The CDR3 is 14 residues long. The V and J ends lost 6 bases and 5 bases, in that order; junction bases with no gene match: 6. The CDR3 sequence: CASRSGTSGNEQYF. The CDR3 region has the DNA TGTGCCAGCAGGTCCGGGACTAGCGGTAACGAGCAGTACTTC.

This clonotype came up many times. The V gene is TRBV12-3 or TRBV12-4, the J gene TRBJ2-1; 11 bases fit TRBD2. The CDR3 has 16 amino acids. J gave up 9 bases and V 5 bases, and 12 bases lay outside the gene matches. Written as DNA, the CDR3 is TGTGCCAGCAGTGGGGTTAGCGGGAGGGCCCCTATTGAGCAGTTCTTC. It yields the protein CASSGVSGRAPIEQFF.

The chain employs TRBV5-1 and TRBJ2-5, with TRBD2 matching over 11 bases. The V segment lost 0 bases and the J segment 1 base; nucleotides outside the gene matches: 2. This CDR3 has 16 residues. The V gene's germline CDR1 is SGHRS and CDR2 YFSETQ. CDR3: CASSLVTSGGQETQYF. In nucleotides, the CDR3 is TGCGCCAGCAGCTTGGTCACTAGCGGGGGCCAAGAGACCCAGTACTTC.

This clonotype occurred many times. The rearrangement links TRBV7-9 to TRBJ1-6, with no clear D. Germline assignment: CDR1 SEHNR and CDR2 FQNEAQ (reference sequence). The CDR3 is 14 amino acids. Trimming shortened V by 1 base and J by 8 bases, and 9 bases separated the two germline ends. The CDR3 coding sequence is TGTGCCAGCAGCTTAGGTCACGGCGATTCACCCCTCCACTTT. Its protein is CASSLGHGDSPLHF.

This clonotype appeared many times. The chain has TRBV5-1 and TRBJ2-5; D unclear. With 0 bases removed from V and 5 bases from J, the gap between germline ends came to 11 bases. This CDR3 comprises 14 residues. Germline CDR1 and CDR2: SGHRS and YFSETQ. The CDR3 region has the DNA TGCGCCAGCAGCTTGGGACGGACCGGGGAGACCCAGTACTTC. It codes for CASSLGRTGETQYF.

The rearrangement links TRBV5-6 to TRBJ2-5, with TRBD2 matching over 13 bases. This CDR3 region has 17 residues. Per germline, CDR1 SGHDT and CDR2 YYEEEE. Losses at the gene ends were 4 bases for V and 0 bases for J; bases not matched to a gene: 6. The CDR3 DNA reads TGTGCCAGCAGCACCGGACTAGCGGGAGACGACCAAGAGACCCAGTACTTC. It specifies CASSTGLAGDDQETQYF.

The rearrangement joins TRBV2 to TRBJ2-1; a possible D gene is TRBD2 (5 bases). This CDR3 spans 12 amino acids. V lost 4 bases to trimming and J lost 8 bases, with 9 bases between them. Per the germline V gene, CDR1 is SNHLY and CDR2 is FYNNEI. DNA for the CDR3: TGTGCCAGCAGTGGAGGGCAGGATGAGCAGTTCTTC. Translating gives CASSGGQDEQFF.

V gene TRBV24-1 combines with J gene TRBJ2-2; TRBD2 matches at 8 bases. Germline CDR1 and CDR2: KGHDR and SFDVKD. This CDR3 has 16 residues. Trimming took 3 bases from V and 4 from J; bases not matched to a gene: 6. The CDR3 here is CATSDPAGASTGELFF. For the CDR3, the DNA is TGTGCCACCAGTGATCCAGCGGGAGCTAGCACCGGGGAGCTGTTTTTT.

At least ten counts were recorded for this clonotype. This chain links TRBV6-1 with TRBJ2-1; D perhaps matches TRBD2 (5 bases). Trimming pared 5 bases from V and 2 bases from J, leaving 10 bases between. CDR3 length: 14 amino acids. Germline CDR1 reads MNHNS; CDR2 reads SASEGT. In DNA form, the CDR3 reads TGTGCCAGCAGTTTCAAGCGGACCTACAATGAGCAGTTCTTC. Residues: CASSFKRTYNEQFF.

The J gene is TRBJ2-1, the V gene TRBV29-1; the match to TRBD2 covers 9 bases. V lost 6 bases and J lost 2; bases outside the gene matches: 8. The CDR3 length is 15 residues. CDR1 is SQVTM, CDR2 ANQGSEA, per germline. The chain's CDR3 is CSVRTSEGTYNEQFF. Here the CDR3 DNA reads TGCAGCGTCCGGACTAGCGAGGGGACCTACAATGAGCAGTTCTTC.

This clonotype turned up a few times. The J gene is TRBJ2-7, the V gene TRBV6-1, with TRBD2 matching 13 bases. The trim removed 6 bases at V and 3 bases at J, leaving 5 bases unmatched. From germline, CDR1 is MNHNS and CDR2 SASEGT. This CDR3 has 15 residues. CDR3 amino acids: CASRKGLAGDYEQYF. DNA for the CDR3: TGTGCCAGCAGGAAAGGACTAGCGGGAGACTACGAGCAGTACTTC.

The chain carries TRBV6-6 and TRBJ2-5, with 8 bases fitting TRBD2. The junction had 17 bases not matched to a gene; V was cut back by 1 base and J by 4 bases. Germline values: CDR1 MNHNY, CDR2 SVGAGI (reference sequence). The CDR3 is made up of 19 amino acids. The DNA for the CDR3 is TGTGCCAGCAGTTACTGGGGAAGCGGGAGCAGTGGATTCCCAGAGACCCAGTACTTC. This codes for CASSYWGSGSSGFPETQYF.

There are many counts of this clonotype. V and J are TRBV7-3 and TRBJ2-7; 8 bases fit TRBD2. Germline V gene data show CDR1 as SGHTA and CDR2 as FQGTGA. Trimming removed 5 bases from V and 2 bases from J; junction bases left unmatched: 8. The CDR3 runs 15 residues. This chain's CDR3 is CASSRSGGGTYEQYF. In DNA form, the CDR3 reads TGTGCCAGCAGCCGCTCCGGGGGGGGTACCTACGAGCAGTACTTC.

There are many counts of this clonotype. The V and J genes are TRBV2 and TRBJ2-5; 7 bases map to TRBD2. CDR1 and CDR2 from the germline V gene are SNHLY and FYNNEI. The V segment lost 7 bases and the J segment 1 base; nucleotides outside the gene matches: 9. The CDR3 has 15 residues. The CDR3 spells CASNPFREVQETQYF. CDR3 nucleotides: TGTGCCAGCAATCCGTTCCGGGAGGTCCAAGAGACCCAGTACTTC. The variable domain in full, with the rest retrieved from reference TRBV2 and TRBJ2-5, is EPEVTQTPSHQVTQMGQEVILRCVPISNHLYFYWYRQILGQKVEFLVSFYNNEISEKSEIFDDQFSVERPDGSNFTLKIRSTKLEDSAMYFCASNPFREVQETQYFGPGTRLLVL.

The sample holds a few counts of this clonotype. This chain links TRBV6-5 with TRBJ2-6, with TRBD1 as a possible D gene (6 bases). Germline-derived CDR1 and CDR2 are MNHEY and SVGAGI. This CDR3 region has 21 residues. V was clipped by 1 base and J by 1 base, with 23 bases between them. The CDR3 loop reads CASSYWVQGRRVGSGANVLTF. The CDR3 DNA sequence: TGTGCCAGCAGTTACTGGGTACAGGGTCGAAGAGTCGGTTCTGGGGCCAACGTCCTGACTTTC.

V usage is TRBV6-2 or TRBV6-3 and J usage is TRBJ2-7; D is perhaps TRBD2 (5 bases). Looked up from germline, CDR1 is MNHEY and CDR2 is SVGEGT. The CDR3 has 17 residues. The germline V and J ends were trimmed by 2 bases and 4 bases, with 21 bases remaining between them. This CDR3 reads CASSYVSGSARAYEQYF. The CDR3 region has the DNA TGTGCCAGCAGTTACGTGTCTGGGAGTGCTAGAGCGTACGAGCAGTACTTC.

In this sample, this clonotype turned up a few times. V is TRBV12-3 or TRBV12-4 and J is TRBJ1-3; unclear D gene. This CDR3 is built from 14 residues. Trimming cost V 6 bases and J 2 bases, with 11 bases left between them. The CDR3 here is CASSSMRPGNTIYF. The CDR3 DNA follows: TGTGCCAGCAGCTCAATGAGACCTGGAAACACCATATATTTT.

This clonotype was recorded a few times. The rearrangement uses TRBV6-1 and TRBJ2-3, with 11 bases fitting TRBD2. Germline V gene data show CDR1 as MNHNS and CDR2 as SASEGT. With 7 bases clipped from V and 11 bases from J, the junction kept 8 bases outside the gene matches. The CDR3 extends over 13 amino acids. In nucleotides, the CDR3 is TGTGCCAGCAATTTAGCGGGAGGGCACAGGCAGTATTTT. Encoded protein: CASNLAGGHRQYF.

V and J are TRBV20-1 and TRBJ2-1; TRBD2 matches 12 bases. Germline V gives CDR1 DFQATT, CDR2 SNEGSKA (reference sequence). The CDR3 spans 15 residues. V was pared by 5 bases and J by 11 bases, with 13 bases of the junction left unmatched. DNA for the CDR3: TGCAGTGCTCGCTTTGAACTAGCGGGAGGCAAAAAGCAGTTCTTC. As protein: CSARFELAGGKKQFF.

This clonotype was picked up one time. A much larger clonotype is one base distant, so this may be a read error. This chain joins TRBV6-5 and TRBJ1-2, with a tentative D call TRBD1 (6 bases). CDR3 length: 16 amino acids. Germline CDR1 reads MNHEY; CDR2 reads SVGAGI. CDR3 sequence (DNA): TGTGCCAGCGGTTACTCGGGGCGGGTAGGGGGAGATGGCTACACCTTC. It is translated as CASGYSGRVGGDGYTF.

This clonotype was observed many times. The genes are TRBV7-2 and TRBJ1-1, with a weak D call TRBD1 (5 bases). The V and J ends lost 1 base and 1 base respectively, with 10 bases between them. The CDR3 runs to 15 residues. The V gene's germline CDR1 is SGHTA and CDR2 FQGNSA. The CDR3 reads CASSLGRTPNTEAFF. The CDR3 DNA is TGTGCCAGCAGCTTAGGTCGGACACCGAACACTGAAGCTTTCTTT. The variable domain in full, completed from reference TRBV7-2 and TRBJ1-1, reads GAGVSQSPSNKVTEKGKDVELRCDPISGHTALYWYRQSLGQGLEFLIYFQGNSAPDKSGLPSDRFSAERTGGSVSTLTIQRTQQEDSAVYLCASSLGRTPNTEAFFGQGTRLTVV.

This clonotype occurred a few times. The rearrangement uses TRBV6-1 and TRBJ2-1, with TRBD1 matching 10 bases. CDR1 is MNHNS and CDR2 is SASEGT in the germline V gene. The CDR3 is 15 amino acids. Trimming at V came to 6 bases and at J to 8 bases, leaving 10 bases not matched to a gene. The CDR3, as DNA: TGTGCCAGCAGGCCTGCCCTGACAGGGGGCGATGAGCAGTTCTTC. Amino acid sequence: CASRPALTGGDEQFF.

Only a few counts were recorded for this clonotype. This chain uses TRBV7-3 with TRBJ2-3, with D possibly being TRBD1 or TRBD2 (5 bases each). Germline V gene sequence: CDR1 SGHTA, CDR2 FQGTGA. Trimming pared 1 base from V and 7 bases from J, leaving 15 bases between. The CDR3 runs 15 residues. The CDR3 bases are TGTGCCAGCAGCTTAATTCCGGGACGAACAAATACGCAGTATTTT. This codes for CASSLIPGRTNTQYF.

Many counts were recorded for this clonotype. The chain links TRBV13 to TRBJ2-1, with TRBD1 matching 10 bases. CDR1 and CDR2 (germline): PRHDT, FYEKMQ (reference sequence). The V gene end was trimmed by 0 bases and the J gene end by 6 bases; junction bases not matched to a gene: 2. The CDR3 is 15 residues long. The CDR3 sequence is CASSLGTGGFNEQFF. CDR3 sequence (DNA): TGTGCCAGCAGCTTAGGGACAGGGGGCTTCAATGAGCAGTTCTTC.

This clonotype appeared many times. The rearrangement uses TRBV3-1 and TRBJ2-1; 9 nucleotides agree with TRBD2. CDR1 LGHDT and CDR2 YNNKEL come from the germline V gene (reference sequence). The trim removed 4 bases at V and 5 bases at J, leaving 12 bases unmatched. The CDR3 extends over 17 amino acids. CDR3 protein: CASSLPSTLAGNNEQFF. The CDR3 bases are TGTGCCAGCAGCCTCCCCTCCACGCTAGCGGGAAACAATGAGCAGTTCTTC.

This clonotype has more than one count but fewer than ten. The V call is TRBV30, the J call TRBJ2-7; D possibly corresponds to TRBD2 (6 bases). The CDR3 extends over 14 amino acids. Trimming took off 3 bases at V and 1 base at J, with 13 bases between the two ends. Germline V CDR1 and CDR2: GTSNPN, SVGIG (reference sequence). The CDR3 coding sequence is TGTGCCTGGAGCGCTGGGACTGGTTCCTACGAGCAGTACTTC. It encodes CAWSAGTGSYEQYF.

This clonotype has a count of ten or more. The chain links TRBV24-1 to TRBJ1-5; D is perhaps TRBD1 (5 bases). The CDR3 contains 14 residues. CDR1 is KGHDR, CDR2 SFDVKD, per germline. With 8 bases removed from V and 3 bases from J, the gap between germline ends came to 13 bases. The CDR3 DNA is TGTGCCACCACTTCGGGACGTCCCAATCAGCCCCAGCATTTT. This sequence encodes CATTSGRPNQPQHF.

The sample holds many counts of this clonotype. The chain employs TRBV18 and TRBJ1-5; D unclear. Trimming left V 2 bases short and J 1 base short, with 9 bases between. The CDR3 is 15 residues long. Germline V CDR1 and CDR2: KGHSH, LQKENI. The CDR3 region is CASSPSQVSNQPQHF. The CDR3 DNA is TGTGCCAGCTCACCATCCCAGGTCAGCAATCAGCCCCAGCATTTT.

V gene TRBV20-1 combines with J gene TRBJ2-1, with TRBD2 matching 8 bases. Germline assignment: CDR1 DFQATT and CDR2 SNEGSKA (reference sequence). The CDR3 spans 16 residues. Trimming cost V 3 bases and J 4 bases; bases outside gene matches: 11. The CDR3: CSASIPGGRGYNEQFF. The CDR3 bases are TGCAGTGCTAGCATCCCGGGGGGGAGGGGGTACAATGAGCAGTTCTTC.

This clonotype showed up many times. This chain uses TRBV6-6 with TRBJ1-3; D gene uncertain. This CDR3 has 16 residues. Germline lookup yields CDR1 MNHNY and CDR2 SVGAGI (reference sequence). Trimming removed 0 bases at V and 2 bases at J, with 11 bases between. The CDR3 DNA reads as TGTGCCAGCAGTTACTCGATATTCCCAGCTGGAAACACCATATATTTT. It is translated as CASSYSIFPAGNTIYF.

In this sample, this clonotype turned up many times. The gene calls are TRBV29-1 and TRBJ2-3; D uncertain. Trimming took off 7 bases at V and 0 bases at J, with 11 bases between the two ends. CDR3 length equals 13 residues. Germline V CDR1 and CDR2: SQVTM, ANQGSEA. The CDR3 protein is CSGTWMSTDTQYF. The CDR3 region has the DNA TGCAGCGGAACATGGATGAGCACAGATACGCAGTATTTT.